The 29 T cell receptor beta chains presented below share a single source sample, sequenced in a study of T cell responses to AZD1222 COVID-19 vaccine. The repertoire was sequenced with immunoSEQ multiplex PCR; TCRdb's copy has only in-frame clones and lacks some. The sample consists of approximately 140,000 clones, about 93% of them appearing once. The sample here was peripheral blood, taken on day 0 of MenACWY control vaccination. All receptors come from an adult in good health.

The DNA of the CDR3 is TGTGCCTGGAGTGTAGACAGAGGGGCTGAAGCTTTCTTT. Translating gives CAWSVDRGAEAFF. The chain combines TRBV30 with TRBJ1-1; weak D call: TRBD1 (5 bases). Germline V gives CDR1 GTSNPN, CDR2 SVGIG (reference sequence). CDR3 length: 13 residues. With 0 bases removed from V and 6 bases from J, the gap between germline ends came to 11 bases.

The DNA for the CDR3 is TGTGCCAGCAGCTTAGTTGGGGTCCTGGGGGAAAAACTGTTTTTT. Protein sequence: CASSLVGVLGEKLFF. V usage is TRBV11-2 and J usage is TRBJ1-4; D uncertain. Germline V gene sequence: CDR1 SGHAT, CDR2 FQNNGV. This CDR3 spans 15 amino acids. Trimming removed 1 base from V and 8 bases from J, with 14 bases in between.

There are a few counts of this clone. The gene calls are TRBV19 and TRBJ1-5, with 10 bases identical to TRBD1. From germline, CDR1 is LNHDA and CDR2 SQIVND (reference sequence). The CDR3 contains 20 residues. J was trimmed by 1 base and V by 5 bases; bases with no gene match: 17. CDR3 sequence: CASSASTGTGAVLSNQPQHF. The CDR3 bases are TGTGCCAGTAGTGCGTCAACCGGGACAGGGGCCGTCCTAAGCAATCAGCCCCAGCATTTT.

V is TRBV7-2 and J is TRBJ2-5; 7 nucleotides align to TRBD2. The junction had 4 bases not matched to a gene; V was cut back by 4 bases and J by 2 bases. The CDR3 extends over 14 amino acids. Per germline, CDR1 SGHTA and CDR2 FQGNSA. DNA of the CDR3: TGTGCCAGCAGCTCACCGGGACTACAAGAGACCCAGTACTTC. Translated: CASSSPGLQETQYF.

Here the CDR3 reads CASSQGTGYGYTF. DNA for the CDR3: TGTGCCAGCAGCCAAGGTACAGGATATGGCTACACCTTC. This chain connects TRBV4-2 to TRBJ1-2; a possible D gene is TRBD1 (5 bases). V dropped 1 base and J dropped 5 bases, with 8 bases sitting between them. The length of the CDR3 is 13 residues. Looked up from germline, CDR1 is LGHNA and CDR2 is YNFKEQ.

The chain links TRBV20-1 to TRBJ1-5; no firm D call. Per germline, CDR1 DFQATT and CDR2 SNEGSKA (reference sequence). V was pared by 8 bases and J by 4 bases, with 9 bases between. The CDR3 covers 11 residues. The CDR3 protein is CSMGNNQPQHF. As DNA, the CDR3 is TGCAGTATGGGTAATAATCAGCCCCAGCATTTT.

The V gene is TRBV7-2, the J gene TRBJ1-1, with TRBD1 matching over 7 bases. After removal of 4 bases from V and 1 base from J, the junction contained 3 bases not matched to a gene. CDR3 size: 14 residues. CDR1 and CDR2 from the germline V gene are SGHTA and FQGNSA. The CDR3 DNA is TGTGCCAGCAGCTCGGGACAGCCGAACACTGAAGCTTTCTTT. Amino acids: CASSSGQPNTEAFF.

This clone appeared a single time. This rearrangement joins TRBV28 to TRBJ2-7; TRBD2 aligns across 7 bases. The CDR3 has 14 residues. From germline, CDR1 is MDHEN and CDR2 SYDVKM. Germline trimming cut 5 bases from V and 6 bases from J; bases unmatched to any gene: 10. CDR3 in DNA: TGTGCCAGCAGTCCTTTCTTGGGAGGGCGCGAGCAGTACTTC. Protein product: CASSPFLGGREQYF.

The CDR3 DNA follows: TGTGCCAGCAGTCCGCCTGACAGCTACAATGAGCAGTTCTTC. Translating gives CASSPPDSYNEQFF. This chain joins TRBV3-1 (or the pseudogene TRBV3-2) and TRBJ2-1; D possibly corresponds to TRBD1 (5 bases). This CDR3 region has 14 residues. V was clipped by 6 bases and J by 3 bases, with 12 bases between them. From germline, CDR1 is LGHDT and CDR2 YNNKEL (reference sequence).

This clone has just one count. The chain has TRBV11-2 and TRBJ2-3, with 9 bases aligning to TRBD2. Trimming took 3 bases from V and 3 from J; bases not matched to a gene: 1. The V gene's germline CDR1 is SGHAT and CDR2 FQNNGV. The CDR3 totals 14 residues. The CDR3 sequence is CASSFAGGTDTQYF. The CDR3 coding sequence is TGTGCCAGCAGCTTCGCGGGGGGGACAGATACGCAGTATTTT.

The chain's CDR3 is CASSPVGETQYF. The CDR3 DNA sequence: TGTGCCAGCTCACCCGTGGGGGAGACCCAGTACTTC. V is TRBV18 and J is TRBJ2-5, with D hard to call. CDR3 length equals 12 residues. The germline V gene has CDR1 KGHSH and CDR2 LQKENI. Trimming took 3 bases from V and 5 from J, leaving 7 bases between them.

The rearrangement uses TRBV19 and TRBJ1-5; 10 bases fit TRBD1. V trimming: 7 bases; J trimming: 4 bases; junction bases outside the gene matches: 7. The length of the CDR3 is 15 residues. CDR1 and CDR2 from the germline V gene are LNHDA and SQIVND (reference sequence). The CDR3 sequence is CASTPDRGQNQPQHF. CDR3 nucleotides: TGTGCCAGTACCCCCGACAGGGGGCAAAATCAGCCCCAGCATTTT.

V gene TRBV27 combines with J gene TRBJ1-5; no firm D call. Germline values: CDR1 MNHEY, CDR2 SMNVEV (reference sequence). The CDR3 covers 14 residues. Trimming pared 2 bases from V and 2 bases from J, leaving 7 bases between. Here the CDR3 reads CASSLITGNQPQHF. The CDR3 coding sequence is TGTGCCAGCAGTTTAATTACGGGCAATCAGCCCCAGCATTTT.

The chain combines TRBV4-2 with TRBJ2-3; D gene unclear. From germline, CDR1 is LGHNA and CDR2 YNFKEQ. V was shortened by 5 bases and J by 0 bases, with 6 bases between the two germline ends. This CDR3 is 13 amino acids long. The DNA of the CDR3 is TGTGCCAGCAGCTCACCTAGCACAGATACGCAGTATTTT. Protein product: CASSSPSTDTQYF.

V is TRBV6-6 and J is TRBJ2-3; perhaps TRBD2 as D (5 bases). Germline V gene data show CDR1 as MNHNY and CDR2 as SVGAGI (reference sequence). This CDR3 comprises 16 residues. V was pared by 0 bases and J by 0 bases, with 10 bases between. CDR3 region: CASSYSSPGSTDTQYF. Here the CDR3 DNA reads TGTGCCAGCAGTTACTCCAGCCCGGGAAGCACAGATACGCAGTATTTT.

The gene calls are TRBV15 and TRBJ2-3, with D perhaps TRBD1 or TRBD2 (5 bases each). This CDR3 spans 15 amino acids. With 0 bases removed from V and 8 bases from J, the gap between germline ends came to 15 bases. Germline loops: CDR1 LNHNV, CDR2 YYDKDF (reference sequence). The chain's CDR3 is CATSRDRGPRFTQYF. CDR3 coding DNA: TGTGCCACCAGCAGAGATAGGGGACCGAGATTTACGCAGTATTTT.

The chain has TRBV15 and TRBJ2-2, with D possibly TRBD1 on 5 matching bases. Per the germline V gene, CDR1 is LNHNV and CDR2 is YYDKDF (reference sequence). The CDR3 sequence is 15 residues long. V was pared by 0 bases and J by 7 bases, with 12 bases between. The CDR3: CATSRDRRGSGELFF. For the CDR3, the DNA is TGTGCCACCAGCAGAGATCGTAGGGGAAGCGGGGAGCTGTTTTTT.

CDR3 sequence: CASSPLGSGTDTQYF. The DNA of the CDR3 is TGTGCCAGCAGCCCCCTGGGCAGTGGGACAGATACGCAGTATTTT. The chain has TRBV9 and TRBJ2-3; D is undetermined. Germline V lookup: CDR1 SGDLS, CDR2 YYNGEE. The CDR3 totals 15 residues. The V gene lost 4 bases and the J gene lost 3 bases, with 15 bases spanning the gap.

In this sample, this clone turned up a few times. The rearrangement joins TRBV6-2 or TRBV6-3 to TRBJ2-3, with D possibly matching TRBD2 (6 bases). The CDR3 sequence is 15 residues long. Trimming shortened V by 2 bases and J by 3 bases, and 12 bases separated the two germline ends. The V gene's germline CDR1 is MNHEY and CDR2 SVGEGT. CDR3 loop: CASSYSGLATDTQYF. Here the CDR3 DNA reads TGTGCCAGCAGTTACAGCGGGCTAGCTACAGATACGCAGTATTTT.

The CDR3 nucleotides read TGCAGTGCTAGTTCAGGGACGCCCTTCGGAGAGACCCAGTACTTC. The encoded protein is CSASSGTPFGETQYF. The J gene is TRBJ2-5, the V gene TRBV20-1; D is tentatively TRBD1 or TRBD2 (5 bases each). The V end lost 3 bases, the J end lost 4 bases, and 18 bases lay between the germline ends. This CDR3 spans 15 amino acids. Per the germline V gene, CDR1 is DFQATT and CDR2 is SNEGSKA (reference sequence).

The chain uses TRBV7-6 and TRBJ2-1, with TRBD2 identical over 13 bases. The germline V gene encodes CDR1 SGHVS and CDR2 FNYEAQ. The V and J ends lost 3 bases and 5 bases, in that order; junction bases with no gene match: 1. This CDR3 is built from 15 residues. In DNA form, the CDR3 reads TGTGCCAGCAGCTTCGGGACTAGCGGGGACAATGAGCAGTTCTTC. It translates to CASSFGTSGDNEQFF. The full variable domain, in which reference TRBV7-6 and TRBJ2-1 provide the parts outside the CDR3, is GAGVSQSPRYKVTKRGQDVALRCDPISGHVSLYWYRQALGQGPEFLTYFNYEAQQDKSGLPNDRFSAERPEGSISTLTIQRTEQRDSAMYRCASSFGTSGDNEQFFGPGTRLTVL.

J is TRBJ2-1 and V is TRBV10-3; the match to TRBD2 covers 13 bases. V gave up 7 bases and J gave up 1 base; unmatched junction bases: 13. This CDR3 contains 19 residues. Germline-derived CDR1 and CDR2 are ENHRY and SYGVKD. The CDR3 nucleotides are TGTGCCATCACCGCGGGAAGGACTAGCGGGAGTAGTTCCTACAATGAGCAGTTCTTC. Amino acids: CAITAGRTSGSSSYNEQFF.

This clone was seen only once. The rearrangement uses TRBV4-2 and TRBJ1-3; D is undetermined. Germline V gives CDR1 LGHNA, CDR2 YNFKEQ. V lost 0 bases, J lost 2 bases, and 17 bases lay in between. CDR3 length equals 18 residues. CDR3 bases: TGTGCCAGCAGCCAAGATCCTCCGCGGGGAATGACTGGAAACACCATATATTTT. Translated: CASSQDPPRGMTGNTIYF.

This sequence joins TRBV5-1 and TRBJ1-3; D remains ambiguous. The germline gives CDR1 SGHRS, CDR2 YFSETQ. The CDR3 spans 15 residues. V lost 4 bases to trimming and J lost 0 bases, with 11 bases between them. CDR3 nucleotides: TGCGCCAGCAGCCCGGACGGGGACTCTGGAAACACCATATATTTT. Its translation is CASSPDGDSGNTIYF.

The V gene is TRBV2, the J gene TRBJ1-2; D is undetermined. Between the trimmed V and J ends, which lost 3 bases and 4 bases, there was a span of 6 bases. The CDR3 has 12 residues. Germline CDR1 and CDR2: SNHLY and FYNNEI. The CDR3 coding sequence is TGTGCCAGCAGTGACGTCGGCTATGGCTACACCTTC. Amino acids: CASSDVGYGYTF.

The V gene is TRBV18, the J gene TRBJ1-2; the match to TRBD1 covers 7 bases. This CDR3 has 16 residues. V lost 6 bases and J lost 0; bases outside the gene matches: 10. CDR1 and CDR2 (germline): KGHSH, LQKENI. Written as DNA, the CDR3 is TGTGCCAGCTCCATGACCGGGACAGCGTCTAACTATGGCTACACCTTC. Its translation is CASSMTGTASNYGYTF.

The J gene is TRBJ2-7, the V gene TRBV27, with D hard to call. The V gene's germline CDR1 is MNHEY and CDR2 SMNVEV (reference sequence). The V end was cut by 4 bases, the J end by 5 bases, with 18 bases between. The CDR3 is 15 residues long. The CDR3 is CASSSIAASANEQYF. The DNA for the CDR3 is TGTGCCAGCAGTTCTATCGCGGCCTCAGCTAACGAGCAGTACTTC.

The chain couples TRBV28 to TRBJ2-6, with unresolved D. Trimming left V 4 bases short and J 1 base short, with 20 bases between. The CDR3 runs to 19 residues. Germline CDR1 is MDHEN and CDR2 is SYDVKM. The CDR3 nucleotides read TGTGCCAGCAGTTCCCCAGGCGCAGCGCGGATATCTGGGGCCAACGTCCTGACTTTC. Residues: CASSSPGAARISGANVLTF.

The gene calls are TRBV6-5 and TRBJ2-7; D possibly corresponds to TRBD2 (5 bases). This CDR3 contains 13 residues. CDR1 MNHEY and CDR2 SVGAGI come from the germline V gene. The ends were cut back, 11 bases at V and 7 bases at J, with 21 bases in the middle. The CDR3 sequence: CAAREGPYGEQYF. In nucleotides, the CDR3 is TGTGCCGCGAGAGAGGGCCCGTATGGGGAGCAGTACTTC.